This TCR beta chain derives from a study of CD8 T cells in Susac syndrome. CD8+ and CD4+ T cells circulating in blood were sequenced for TCR beta. RNA in amounts of 0.5 to 1 ug was reverse transcribed with random hexamers. TCR beta CDR3 was amplified by immunoSEQ multiplex PCR. This amplification extended across 54 Vbeta and 13 Jbeta segments. Using its own MiXCR run on the immunoSEQ multiplex PCR reads, TCRdb lists one record per CDR3 protein. This sample yields roughly 140,000 distinct CDR3 sequences, of which about 93% are seen a single time; roughly 0.29% belongs to the top ten. V lost 6 bases to trimming and J lost 3 bases, with 9 bases between them. Germline V lookup: CDR1 MNHEY, CDR2 SVGAGI. This CDR3 comprises 13 residues.

This clonotype was obtained from a human donor in good health. The chain links TRBV6-5 to TRBJ2-1; possible D gene TRBD1, 5 bases. The sequencing input was CD8+ T cells from PBMCs. The CDR3 DNA is TGTGCCAGCAGCACCGACAGCTACAATGAGCAGTTCTTC. Translation gives CASSTDSYNEQFF.